This TCR beta chain was identified during a study of vaccination and CD4 T cells after COVID-19. General study findings and limits: The appearance of a median about 90% of reactive clones in convalescent patients occurred only post-vaccination.

Remarks on this clonotype: The antigen is unknown.

CD4+ T cells that had been cultured provided DNA sequenced with the Oncomine TCR Beta short-read assay. Each CDR3 protein is one row after TCRdb ran MiXCR on the PCR reads. This sample has about 21,000 distinct CDR3 sequences; approximately 52% occur once, and the top ten carry 9.6%. The treatment denotes: approximately nine-day PBMC culture with coronavirus spike peptide pools or control peptides (ViraFEST assay). Alongside approximately 10 IU/ml IL-2 and about 9.1 ug/ml peptide pools, PBMCs were cultured at some 1.9 million per well. Germline V gene lookup returns CDR1 SGHTA and CDR2 FQGNSA. The CDR3 is 16 amino acids. V shed 5 bases, J shed 6 bases, and the junction held 12 bases outside the gene matches.

The sequence was collected from a human donor who had recovered from COVID-19. This chain connects TRBV7-2 to TRBJ1-1, with 10 bases aligning to TRBD1. Sequences were obtained from CD4+ T cells from blood, cultured in vitro. The CDR3: CASSPGDRGGLAEAFF. The CDR3 nucleotides read TGTGCCAGCAGCCCCGGGGACAGGGGCGGATTAGCTGAAGCTTTCTTT. Full variable domain (missing parts from reference TRBV7-2 and TRBJ1-1): GAGVSQSPSNKVTEKGKDVELRCDPISGHTALYWYRQSLGQGLEFLIYFQGNSAPDKSGLPSDRFSAERTGGSVSTLTIQRTQQEDSAVYLCASSPGDRGGLAEAFFGQGTRLTVV.